This TCR beta chain was captured by sequencing in a study of blood T cell repertoires in COVID-19. CDR3 length: 16 amino acids. CDR1 is SGHNT and CDR2 is YYREEE in the germline V gene (reference sequence). After removal of 4 bases from V and 2 bases from J, the junction contained 9 bases not matched to a gene. Assay used: immunoSEQ multiplex PCR; TCRdb lists only in-frame clones, some missing. The data contain a few hundred thousand clones, roughly nine tenths of them singletons. The J gene is TRBJ2-3, the V gene TRBV5-4; 8 bases match TRBD2. Sequenced sample: PBMCs or T cells enriched from blood (not recorded which). This clonotype originated in a woman in her sixties or seventies who had recovered from COVID-19. The chain's CDR3 is CASSAAGGGFTDTQYF. The CDR3 DNA sequence: TGTGCCAGCAGCGCGGCGGGCGGGGGGTTCACAGATACGCAGTATTTT.